This T cell receptor beta chain is from a study of PD-L1 blockade in urothelial cancer. Study information: The authors examined blood 3 weeks (second dose) and 6 weeks after treatment start. T cells numbered a median of approximately 150,000 in the blood samples.

The V gene end was trimmed by 6 bases and the J gene end by 6 bases; junction bases not matched to a gene: 14. The CDR3 is 15 residues long. Germline-derived CDR1 and CDR2 are SQVTM and ANQGSEA. General study results and limits: When pretreatment blood TCR clonality was below the median, it predicted better survival.

The method was immunoSEQ multiplex PCR; TCRdb's version includes in-frame clones alone and lacks a portion of them. The sample lists over 45,000 clones, about 82% occurring once. The patients had locally advanced or metastatic urothelial carcinoma. Details on this clone: The antigen remains undetermined.

This clonotype was obtained from a man aged 45-65 years with urothelial cancer. The rearrangement joins TRBV29-1 to TRBJ1-1; 9 nucleotides line up with TRBD1. The specimen comprised PBMCs, sampled around atezolizumab (anti-PD-L1) treatment. CDR3 sequence: CSVILRDRVLPEAFF. The CDR3 region has the DNA TGCAGCGTAATATTAAGGGACAGGGTCCTTCCTGAAGCTTTCTTT.